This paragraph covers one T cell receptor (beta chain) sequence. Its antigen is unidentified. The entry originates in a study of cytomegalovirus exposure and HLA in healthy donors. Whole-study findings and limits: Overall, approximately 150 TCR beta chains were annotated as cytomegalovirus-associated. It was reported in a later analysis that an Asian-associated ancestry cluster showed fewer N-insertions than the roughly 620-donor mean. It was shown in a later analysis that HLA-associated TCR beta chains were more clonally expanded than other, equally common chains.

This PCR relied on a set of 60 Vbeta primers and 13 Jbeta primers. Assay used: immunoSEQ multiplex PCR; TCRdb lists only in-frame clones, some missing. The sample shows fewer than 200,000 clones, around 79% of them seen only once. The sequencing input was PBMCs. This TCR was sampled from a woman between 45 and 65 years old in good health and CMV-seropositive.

The CDR3: CASSLRDTEAFF. CDR3 DNA sequence: TGTGCCAGCAGCTTACGGGACACTGAAGCTTTCTTT. The chain joins TRBV7-9 to TRBJ1-1; no reliable D call. This CDR3 spans 12 amino acids. Per the germline V gene, CDR1 is SEHNR and CDR2 is FQNEAQ (reference sequence). V was trimmed by 2 bases and J by 3 bases, leaving 4 bases between them. The full variable domain, rest sourced from reference TRBV7-9 and TRBJ1-1, is DTGVSQNPRHKITKRGQNVTFRCDPISEHNRLYWYRQTLGQGPEFLTYFQNEAQLEKSRLLSDRFSAERPKGSFSTLEIQRTEQGDSAMYLCASSLRDTEAFFGQGTRLTVV.